This T cell receptor (beta chain) was sequenced in a study of control samples from healthy donors and cancer patients. Only a few counts were recorded for this clone. This CDR3 comprises 14 residues. Germline loops: CDR1 LGHDT, CDR2 YNNKEL (reference sequence). V dropped 3 bases and J dropped 7; count of bases not matched to a gene: 3. Only in-frame clones appear in the TCRdb table, and some are missing; sequencing was by immunoSEQ multiplex PCR. The sample yields around 95,000 clones, 87% seen once. The rearrangement uses TRBV3-1 (or the pseudogene TRBV3-2) and TRBJ1-5; 10 bases fit TRBD1. The sequenced sample was blood. The source is a woman in her fifties or sixties in good health. CDR3 amino acids: CASSHATGGQPQHF. The CDR3 DNA is TGTGCCAGCAGCCATGCGACAGGGGGCCAGCCCCAGCATTTT.